This T cell receptor (beta chain) was captured in a study of T cells in Graves' hyperthyroidism and ophthalmopathy. V dropped 7 bases and J dropped 1 base, with 17 bases sitting between them. CDR1 is SGHRS, CDR2 YFSETQ, per germline. The CDR3 sequence is 15 residues long. TCR beta CDR3 region amplification was performed from RNA transcripts. In the first-round RT-PCR of the TCR CDR3, the HTBI primer set was used. TCRdb reanalysed the multiplex PCR reads using MiXCR and keeps one entry per CDR3 protein. The sample contains about 550,000 distinct CDR3 sequences, under 25% of which appear only once. This clonotype was counted at least ten times.

This chain connects TRBV5-1 to TRBJ1-2, with D unclear. This sequence originates from a man aged 18 to 30 with Graves' hyperthyroidism. The material sequenced was blood. Here the CDR3 DNA reads TGCGCCAGCGCGGAGGGATATCGCGGTAACTATGGCTACACCTTC. Translating it yields CASAEGYRGNYGYTF.